The rows below give T cell receptor beta chains drawn from one sample of a study of T cells in Graves' hyperthyroidism and ophthalmopathy. TCRdb called the multiplex PCR reads again in MiXCR, with one record for every CDR3 protein. The data hold some 690,000 distinct CDR3 sequences, with 17% observed a single time. Sequenced input: blood. All receptors derive from a man aged 45-60 years with Graves' hyperthyroidism. The CDR3 runs from the conserved cysteine through the conserved F or W. Each record gives: V gene, J gene, D gene, clone size, CDR3 DNA, CDR3 protein. D genes are given only for firm matches. Size tells how often a clone was seen (once, few, many) or the class of an expanded clone, and some rows leave it out.

>TRBV28|TRBJ2-1|-|few
TGTGCCAGCAGTTTTTTTCTAGCGAGCAATGAGCAGTTCTTC
CASSFFLASNEQFF
>TRBV11-2|TRBJ2-1|TRBD2|many
TGTGCCAGCAGGCCCCGGGAGGGGTTATACAATGAGCAGTTCTTC
CASRPREGLYNEQFF
>TRBV4-1|TRBJ2-5|-|few
TGCGCCAGCAGCCAAGAATCACTCCCCGGGGAGACCCAGTACTTC
CASSQESLPGETQYF
>TRBV29-1|TRBJ1-1|-|many
TGCAGCGTGGCTGAACAGTTGAACACTGAAGCTTTCTTT
CSVAEQLNTEAFF
>TRBV2|TRBJ2-2|TRBD1|many
TGTGCCAGCAGTGACCGGGACAGGGGGCTCACCGGGGAGCTGTTTTTT
CASSDRDRGLTGELFF
>TRBV24-1|TRBJ1-5|TRBD1|-
TGTGCCACCAGTGATCCTCCCGGACAGGGGGCCAATCAGCCCCAGCGTTTT
CATSDPPGQGANQPQRF
>TRBV7-6|TRBJ1-1|TRBD1|few
TGTGCCAGCAGCCTGACTAGGACAGGGAACACTGAAGCTTTCTTT
CASSLTRTGNTEAFF
>TRBV24-1|TRBJ1-5|-|many
TGTGCCACCAGTGATTTGCGGAATCAGCCCCAGCATTTT
CATSDLRNQPQHF
>TRBV9|TRBJ2-5|TRBD1|many
TGTGCCAGCAGCATCCGGGACAGGGTTGGAGAGACCCAGTACTTC
CASSIRDRVGETQYF
>TRBV28|TRBJ2-7|TRBD1|many
TGTGCCAGCAGGCCGGGACAGGACCCCTACGAGCAGTACTTC
CASRPGQDPYEQYF
>TRBV12-3/TRBV12-4|TRBJ2-5|-|once
TGTGCCAGCAGTTCCGGCGACCGGGACCAAGAGACCCAGTACTTC
CASSSGDRDQETQYF
>TRBV10-2|TRBJ2-1|-|-
TGCGCCAGCAGTGACTTCCTGAGCTACAATGAGCAGTTCTTC
CASSDFLSYNEQFF
>TRBV7-8|TRBJ2-7|TRBD1|many
TGTGCCAGCAGCTTAGCGTGGGGACAGGGGGTCTACGAGCAGTACTTC
CASSLAWGQGVYEQYF
>TRBV6-1|TRBJ1-5|-|many
TGTGCCAGCAGCAGAGACGGAAATAGCAATCAGCCCCAGCATTTT
CASSRDGNSNQPQHF
>TRBV7-2|TRBJ1-1|TRBD1|many
TGTGCCAGCAGTTTGGGACAGGGAATGGCTGAAGCTTTCTTT
CASSLGQGMAEAFF
>TRBV19|TRBJ2-7|TRBD2|-
TGTGCCAGTAGTATAGAAGCTAGCGGATTCTCCTACGAGCAGTACTTC
CASSIEASGFSYEQYF
>TRBV7-8|TRBJ2-3|TRBD2|many
TGTGCCAGCAGCACCCCTGGGGTGGGAGGGAGCACAGATACGCAGTATTTT
CASSTPGVGGSTDTQYF
>TRBV2|TRBJ2-2|TRBD1|once
TGTGCCAGCACGAGACAGGGGGGGGGTAACACCGGGGAGCTGTTTTTT
CASTRQGGGNTGELFF
>TRBV16|TRBJ1-5|-|many
TGTGCCAGCAGCCAATCTTCACAGAACAATCAGCCCCAGCATTTT
CASSQSSQNNQPQHF
>TRBV3-1|TRBJ1-3|-|-
TGTGCCAGCAGCCAATCGGGATTTGGAAACACCATATATTTT
CASSQSGFGNTIYF
>TRBV29-1|TRBJ2-7|-|few
TGCAGCGTTTATGAATTCGAGCAGTACTTC
CSVYEFEQYF
>TRBV12-3/TRBV12-4|TRBJ1-3|-|many
TGTGCCAGCAGTTTGAGTACATTGTCGGGAAACACCATATATTTT
CASSLSTLSGNTIYF
>TRBV2|TRBJ1-4|-|many
TGTGCCAGCAGTGAACAAAGGACCCCGAGGGAAAAACTGTTTTTT
CASSEQRTPREKLFF
>TRBV7-8|TRBJ2-1|TRBD2|-
TGTGCCAGCAGCCCTAGACTAGCGGGAGCGGATGAGCAGTTCTTC
CASSPRLAGADEQFF
>TRBV20-1|TRBJ2-1|-|many
TGCAGTGCAACCCATAGCCCAAACTCCTTCAATGAGCAGTTCTTC
CSATHSPNSFNEQFF
>TRBV28|TRBJ1-5|-|-
TGTGCCAGCAGTTTAAACCCTCCTCCCTATCAGGCCCAGCATTTT
CASSLNPPPYQAQHF
>TRBV19|TRBJ2-1|TRBD2|-
TGTGCCAGTAGTATAGGCGGGAGAGTAGGTGAGCAGTTCTTC
CASSIGGRVGEQFF
>TRBV3-1|TRBJ2-7|-|many
TGTGCCAGCAGCCGGGAAGGCAGCTCCTACGAGCAGTACTTC
CASSREGSSYEQYF
>TRBV28|TRBJ1-6|-|many
TGTGCCAGCAGTTTATTCACAGGGCAGGGTAATTCACCCCTCCACTTT
CASSLFTGQGNSPLHF
>TRBV12-3/TRBV12-4|TRBJ2-3|TRBD2|many
TGTGCCAGCAGTCTCCGCCTACTAGCGGGACAGTCCACGCAGTATTTT
CASSLRLLAGQSTQYF
>TRBV2|TRBJ2-1|-|many
TGTGCCAGCAGTCCACTAGGGGATGAGCAGTTCTTC
CASSPLGDEQFF
>TRBV5-5|TRBJ2-7|TRBD1|many
TGTGCCAGCAGCTTGGGGCGACAGGGAACCGAGCAGTACTTC
CASSLGRQGTEQYF
>TRBV15|TRBJ2-7|TRBD2|few
TGTGCCACCAGCAGAGACCAGAAACTAGCGGGAGGTAACGAGCAGTACTTC
CATSRDQKLAGGNEQYF
>TRBV27|TRBJ2-5|-|few
TGTGCCAGCAGTTTAAGTAGGTCGGAGACCCAGTACTTC
CASSLSRSETQYF
>TRBV19|TRBJ2-7|-|-
TGTGCCAGTACCCCCAGGGAGGGGGCATCCTACGAGCAGTACTTC
CASTPREGASYEQYF
>TRBV12-3/TRBV12-4|TRBJ2-5|TRBD2|many
TGTGCCAGCAGTGGGACTAGCGGGAGGGCCCGGGAGACCCAGTACTTC
CASSGTSGRARETQYF
>TRBV11-1|TRBJ2-5|TRBD2|many
TGTGCCAGCAGCTTTAATCGCGGGAGTAACCAAGAGACCCAGTACTTC
CASSFNRGSNQETQYF
>TRBV6-5|TRBJ1-1|-|few
TGTGCCAGCAGTTACTCGAGTCCAGTCGAAGCTTTCTTT
CASSYSSPVEAFF
>TRBV20-1|TRBJ1-1|TRBD1|-
TGCAGTGCTAGAACATCATCCAGGGGGCTGGTGGGAGAAGCTTTCTTT
CSARTSSRGLVGEAFF
>TRBV4-2|TRBJ2-5|TRBD1|-
TGTGCCAGCAGCCAAGAGGGACAGGGTCAAGAGACCCAGTACTTC
CASSQEGQGQETQYF
>TRBV6-1|TRBJ2-5|TRBD2|-
TGTGCCAGCAGTGAAGGGGCGGGAGCGGTGGAGACCCAGTACTTC
CASSEGAGAVETQYF